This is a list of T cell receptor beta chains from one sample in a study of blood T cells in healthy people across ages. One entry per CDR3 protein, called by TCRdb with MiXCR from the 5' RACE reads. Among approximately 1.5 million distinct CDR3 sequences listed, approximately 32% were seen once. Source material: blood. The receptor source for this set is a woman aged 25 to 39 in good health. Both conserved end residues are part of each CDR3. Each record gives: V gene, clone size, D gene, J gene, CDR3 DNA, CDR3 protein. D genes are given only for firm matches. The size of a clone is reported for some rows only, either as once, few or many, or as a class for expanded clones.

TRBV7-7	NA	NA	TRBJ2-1	TGTGCCAGCAGCTTAGAGCCTAGCAACTCCTACAATGAGCAGGTCTTC	CASSLEPSNSYNEQVF
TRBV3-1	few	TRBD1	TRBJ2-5	TGTGCCAGCAGCGACACCAGGACAGGGGGCCAAGAGACCCAGTACTTC	CASSDTRTGGQETQYF
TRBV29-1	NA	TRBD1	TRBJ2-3	TGCAGCGTCGGACAGGAGCCAGATACGCAGTATTTT	CSVGQEPDTQYF
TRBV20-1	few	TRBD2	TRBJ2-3	TGCAGTGCTCACGTCGGGGGGACGAACATAAATTCTCCGCAGTATTTT	CSAHVGGTNINSPQYF
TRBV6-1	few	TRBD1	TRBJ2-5	TGTGCCAGCAGATTACAGGGGGGCTCGGGGACCCAGTACTTC	CASRLQGGSGTQYF
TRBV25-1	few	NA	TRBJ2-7	TGTGCCAGCAGTGGGGACGGCCTCTACGAGCAGTACTTC	CASSGDGLYEQYF
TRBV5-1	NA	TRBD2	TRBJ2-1	TGCGCCAGCAGCTTGGAGGGGACTAGCGGAGGCAATGAGCGGTTCTTC	CASSLEGTSGGNERFF
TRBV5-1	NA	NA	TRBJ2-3	TGCGCCAGCAGCTCTTCCCCTAACACAGATACGCAGTATTTT	CASSSSPNTDTQYF
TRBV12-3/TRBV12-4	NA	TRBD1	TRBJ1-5	TGTGCCAGCGGGCCGGGACAGCTATCTTTTAGCAATCAGCCCCAGCATTTT	CASGPGQLSFSNQPQHF
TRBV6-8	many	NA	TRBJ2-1	TGTGCCAGCAGTTACTTGGGGTCCTACAATGAGCAGTTCTTC	CASSYLGSYNEQFF
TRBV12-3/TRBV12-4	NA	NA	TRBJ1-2	TGTGCCAGCAGCCATGACCCTTTGGGGAGCTACACCTTC	CASSHDPLGSYTF
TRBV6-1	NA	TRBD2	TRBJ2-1	TGTGCCAGCAGTGAAGAACGGGGGGCCTACAATGAGCAGTTCTTC	CASSEERGAYNEQFF
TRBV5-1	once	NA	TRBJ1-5	TGCGCCAGCTCCGAGGATCGCAATCAGCCCCAGCATTTT	CASSEDRNQPQHF
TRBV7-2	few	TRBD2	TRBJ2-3	TGTGCCAGCAGCCCGAGGGGACTAGCGGGCAGGGGAGATACGCAGTATTTT	CASSPRGLAGRGDTQYF
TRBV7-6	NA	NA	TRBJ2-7	TGTGCCAGCAGCCCTCAGACAGAATCCTACGAGCAGTACTTC	CASSPQTESYEQYF
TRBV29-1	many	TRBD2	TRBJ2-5	TGCAGCGTTGAAAGGCTAGCGGGGGTTCAAGAGACCCAGTACTTC	CSVERLAGVQETQYF
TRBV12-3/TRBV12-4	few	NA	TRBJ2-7	TGTGCCAGCAGTTTACAAGCCGACTACGAGCAGTACTTC	CASSLQADYEQYF
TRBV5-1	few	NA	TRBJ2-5	TGCGCCAGCAGCTTGGAGGGACCCAGTCGAGAGACCCAGTACTTC	CASSLEGPSRETQYF
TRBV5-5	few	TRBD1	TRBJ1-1	TGTGCCAGCAGCTTGGATAGTGGACAGGGTGGGTTGGCTTTCTTT	CASSLDSGQGGLAFF
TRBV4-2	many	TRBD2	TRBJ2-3	TGTGCCAGCAGCCAACTATTCTCGACTAGCGGGGGAGGCGGTACGCAGTATTTT	CASSQLFSTSGGGGTQYF
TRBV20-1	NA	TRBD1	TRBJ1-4	TGCGGTGCTAGAGACCCCACCCTGGACAGGCAGAATGAAAAACTGTTTTTT	CGARDPTLDRQNEKLFF
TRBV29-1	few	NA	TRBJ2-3	TGCAGCGTTGTTAGTCACAGAACCATAGCGGCGCCAGATACGCAGTATTTT	CSVVSHRTIAAPDTQYF
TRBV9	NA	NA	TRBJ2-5	TGTGCCAGCAGCGTAGGGGCTAGCAAGACCCAAGAGACCCAGTACTTC	CASSVGASKTQETQYF
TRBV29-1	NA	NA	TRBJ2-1	TGCAGCGCCCCCGGGGAGCGGTCCTACAATGAGCAGTTCTTC	CSAPGERSYNEQFF
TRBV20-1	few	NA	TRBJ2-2	TGCAGTGCCCCAGACCCGCGCACCGGGGAGCTGTTTTTT	CSAPDPRTGELFF
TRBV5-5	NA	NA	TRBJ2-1	TGTGCCAGCAGCTTGGCGGACAAGACCTACAATGAGCAGTTCTTC	CASSLADKTYNEQFF
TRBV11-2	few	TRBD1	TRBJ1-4	TGTGCCAGCAGTTCCTTGACAGGGGCAGGCGAAAAACTGTTTTTT	CASSSLTGAGEKLFF
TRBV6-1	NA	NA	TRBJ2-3	TGTGCCAGCAGTGAACTTGGTTGGGGTAGCACAGATATGCAGTATTTT	CASSELGWGSTDMQYF
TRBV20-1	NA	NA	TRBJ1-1	TGCAGTGCCGCAGCGGGCAGATCCATGAACACTGAAGCTTTCTTT	CSAAAGRSMNTEAFF
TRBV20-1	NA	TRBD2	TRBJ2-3	TGCAGTGCCTTACCGGGACTAAAGATCACAGATACGCAGTATTTT	CSALPGLKITDTQYF
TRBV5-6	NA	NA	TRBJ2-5	TGTGCCAGCAGCTTGGTTTATGCGGCCCCAGCGGTGCAGTACTTC	CASSLVYAAPAVQYF
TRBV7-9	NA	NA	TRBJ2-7	TGTGCCAGCAGCTTAGGGGTCGCGACCTACGAGCAGTACTTC	CASSLGVATYEQYF
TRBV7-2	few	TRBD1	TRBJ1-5	TGTGCCAGCAGCTTCGCACAGGGGGCGAGCAATCAGCCCCAGCATTTT	CASSFAQGASNQPQHF
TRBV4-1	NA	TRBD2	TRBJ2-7	TGCGCCAGCAGCCAAGATTGGACTAGCGGCTACAATGAGCAGTACTTC	CASSQDWTSGYNEQYF
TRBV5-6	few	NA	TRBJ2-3	TGTGCCAGCAGCTTACAACGGGCAGATACGCAGTATTTT	CASSLQRADTQYF